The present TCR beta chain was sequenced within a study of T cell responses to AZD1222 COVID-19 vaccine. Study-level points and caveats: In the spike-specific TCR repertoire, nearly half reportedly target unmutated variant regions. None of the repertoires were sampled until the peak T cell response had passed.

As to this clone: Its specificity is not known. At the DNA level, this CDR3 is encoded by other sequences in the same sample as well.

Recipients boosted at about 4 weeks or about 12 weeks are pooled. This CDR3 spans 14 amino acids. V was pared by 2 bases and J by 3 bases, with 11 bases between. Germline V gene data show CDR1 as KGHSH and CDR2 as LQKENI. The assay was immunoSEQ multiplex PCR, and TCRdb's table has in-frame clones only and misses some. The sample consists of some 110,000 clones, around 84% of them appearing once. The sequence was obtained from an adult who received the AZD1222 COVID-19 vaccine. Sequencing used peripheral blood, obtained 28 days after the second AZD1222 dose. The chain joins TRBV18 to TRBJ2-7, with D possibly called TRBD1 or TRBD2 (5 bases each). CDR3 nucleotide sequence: TGTGCCAGCTCACCAGGGACCCAGATCTACGAGCAGTACTTC. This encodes CASSPGTQIYEQYF.